The rows below give T cell receptor beta chains drawn from one sample of a study of Graves' ophthalmopathy and Graves' hyperthyroidism. TCRdb reprocessed the multiplex PCR reads with MiXCR, giving one entry per CDR3 protein. The table records more than 300,000 distinct CDR3 sequences, approximately 15% of them present only once. The sample comprised peripheral blood. The receptor set was obtained from a woman younger than 35 with stable Graves' hyperthyroidism. CDR3s include the opening cysteine and the closing phenylalanine or tryptophan. The D gene is left open where the match is weak. Size tells how often a clone was seen (once, few, many) or the class of an expanded clone, and some rows leave it out.

TRBV4-1,TRBJ2-7,NA,NA,TGCGCCAGCAGCCAAGGGCATCAGCGGCGCGAGCAGTACTTC,CASSQGHQRREQYF
TRBV15,TRBJ2-7,NA,many,TGTGCCACCAGCAGAGCGGGGCAGAAGTCCTACGAGCAGTACTTC,CATSRAGQKSYEQYF
TRBV6-1,TRBJ1-2,NA,NA,TGTGCCAGCGCCAACGGGAGGGGCTACACCTTC,CASANGRGYTF
TRBV2,TRBJ1-2,TRBD1,many,TGTGCCAGCAGTGTGGCAGGGGGCGCGAAGGGCTACACCTTC,CASSVAGGAKGYTF
TRBV2,TRBJ1-1,NA,many,TGTGCCAGCAGTCCCAACCTGGTCGCGTTCACTGAAGCTTTCTTT,CASSPNLVAFTEAFF
TRBV6-2/TRBV6-3,TRBJ1-5,NA,many,TGTGCCAGCAGCCCCTACCCCGACGGTCCTCGGCCCCAGCATTTT,CASSPYPDGPRPQHF
TRBV7-2,TRBJ2-7,TRBD2,many,TGTGCCAGCAGCCTCCAAACCGGGGGGGTTGAGCAGTACTTC,CASSLQTGGVEQYF
TRBV6-2/TRBV6-3,TRBJ1-2,NA,many,TGTGCCAGCAGTTACTCAGACTATGGCTACACCTTC,CASSYSDYGYTF
TRBV5-1,TRBJ1-5,NA,once,TGCGCCAGCAGCTTGGGGGTTGGAGATCAGCCCCAGCATTTT,CASSLGVGDQPQHF
TRBV6-1,TRBJ1-3,NA,many,TGTGCCAGCAGTGAAACCTATTCGGCGTTGGACACCATATATTTT,CASSETYSALDTIYF
TRBV7-2,TRBJ2-5,TRBD1,many,TGTGCCAGCAGCATCCACCCTCGGACAGGGGGGGAGACCCAGTACTTC,CASSIHPRTGGETQYF
TRBV6-2/TRBV6-3,TRBJ2-5,TRBD2,NA,TGTGCCAGCAGCCGACTAGCGGGGGCCAAAGAGACCCAGTACTTC,CASSRLAGAKETQYF
TRBV24-1,TRBJ1-5,NA,many,TGTGCCACCATCCCTTCGGAGAGACAAATCAATCAGCCCCAGCATTTT,CATIPSERQINQPQHF
TRBV19,TRBJ1-1,NA,few,TGTGCCAGTAGTATGTTGACGCAGGGCCGCACTGAAGCTTTCTTT,CASSMLTQGRTEAFF
TRBV11-2,TRBJ2-5,TRBD1,many,TGTGCCAGCAGCTTCACAGGGGGTTTGGAGACCCAGTACTTC,CASSFTGGLETQYF
TRBV6-1,TRBJ2-7,TRBD1,many,TGTGCCAGCAGTGAGAACAGGGGCGGCTCCTACGAGCAGTACTTC,CASSENRGGSYEQYF
TRBV6-1,TRBJ1-2,TRBD1,many,TGTGCCAGCAGTGAAGCTACAGGGGACTATGGCTACACCTTC,CASSEATGDYGYTF
TRBV6-1,TRBJ2-7,TRBD1,few,TGTGCCAGCAGCCCAAACCGACAGGGCTACTATGGGCAGTACTTC,CASSPNRQGYYGQYF
TRBV7-2,TRBJ1-1,NA,NA,TGTGCCAGCAGCTTAAGTGGGGGTGTTGAAGCTTTCTTT,CASSLSGGVEAFF
TRBV28,TRBJ2-7,TRBD1,many,TGTGCCAGCACTGTGACAGGGGTAGGGGAGCAGTACTTC,CASTVTGVGEQYF
TRBV12-3/TRBV12-4,TRBJ1-6,TRBD1,many,TGTGCCAGCAGTCCCCGGACAGGGTTAACCTATAATTCACCCCTCCACTTT,CASSPRTGLTYNSPLHF
TRBV13,TRBJ2-4,NA,many,TGTGCCAGCAGCCCCCGACGGGGAGAAAACATTCAGTACTTC,CASSPRRGENIQYF
TRBV9,TRBJ1-1,NA,NA,TGTGCCAGCAGCCCCCCCTCAGTGAACACTGAAGCTTTCTTT,CASSPPSVNTEAFF
TRBV12-3/TRBV12-4,TRBJ1-1,NA,many,TGTGCCAGCAGTCACACAGTTAGACTCACTGAAGCTTTCTTT,CASSHTVRLTEAFF
TRBV5-1,TRBJ1-1,TRBD1,many,TGCGCCAGCAGTCTAGGCGGGGACAGTGAAGCTTTCTTT,CASSLGGDSEAFF
TRBV19,TRBJ2-5,NA,many,TGTGCCAGTAGTATCGGCAGGGGAAGGTGGGAGACCCAGTACTTC,CASSIGRGRWETQYF
TRBV12-3/TRBV12-4,TRBJ2-5,NA,NA,TGTGCCAGCAGTTTATATGGGGGGCAGAAGACCCAGTACTTC,CASSLYGGQKTQYF
TRBV20-1,TRBJ1-2,TRBD1,NA,TGCAGTGTCCCGGCGAGTGGACAGGGAGTTGAGGGCTACACCTTC,CSVPASGQGVEGYTF
TRBV6-1,TRBJ1-3,NA,many,TGTGCCAGCAGTGATGAGTTGAGCTCTGGAAACACCATATATTTT,CASSDELSSGNTIYF